Listed here is a single T cell receptor (beta chain). Its matching antigen is unknown. The data belong to a study of Ad26.COV2.S vaccination and SARS-CoV-2 variants. Study in general: Once or twice, 56 days apart, Ad26.COV2.S was delivered intramuscularly.

General study points: After vaccination, reports described spike-specific CD8+ and CD4+ T cell responses as showing substantial breadth. Ad26.COV2.S recipients had broader spike-specific TCRs (P = 0.0014).

Profiling relied on immunoSEQ multiplex PCR, and the TCRdb table lists in-frame clones only, not all of them. The profile shows approximately 400,000 clones, 83% of them singletons. Documented treatment: some 20 received Ad26.COV2.S at low or high dose, single or two shots; five or six received placebo; per-sample allocation not given. Collection of the samples took place on day 63 after the first injection of vaccine or placebo. Ad26.COV2.S expressed prefusion-stabilized spike from the original Wuhan strain. This TCR derives from a person aged 18-60 years who received the Ad26.COV2.S COVID-19 vaccine or a placebo. This specimen consisted of peripheral blood, obtained in a trial of Ad26.COV2.S vaccine versus placebo.

This CDR3 reads CASSFGSSGGTGELFF. The CDR3 nucleotides are TGCGCCAGCAGCTTTGGATCTAGCGGGGGGACCGGGGAGCTGTTTTTT. The genes are TRBV5-1 and TRBJ2-2; 11 nucleotides agree with TRBD2. CDR1 and CDR2 (germline): SGHRS, YFSETQ. The V and J ends lost 2 bases and 5 bases, in that order; junction bases with no gene match: 5. The CDR3 sequence is 16 residues long.